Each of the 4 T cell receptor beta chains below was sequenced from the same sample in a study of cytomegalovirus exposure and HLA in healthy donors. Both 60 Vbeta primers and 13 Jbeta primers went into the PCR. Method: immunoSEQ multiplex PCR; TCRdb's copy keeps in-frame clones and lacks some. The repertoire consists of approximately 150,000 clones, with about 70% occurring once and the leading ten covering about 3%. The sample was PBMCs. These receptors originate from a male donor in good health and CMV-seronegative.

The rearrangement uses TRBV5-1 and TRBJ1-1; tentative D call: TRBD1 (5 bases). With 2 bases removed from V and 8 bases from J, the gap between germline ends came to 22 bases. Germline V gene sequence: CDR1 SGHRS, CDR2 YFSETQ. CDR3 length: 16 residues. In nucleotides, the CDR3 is TGCGCCAGCAGCTTTGACGGGAGGGGCGCCGAGGGCGAAGCTTTCTTT. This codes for CASSFDGRGAEGEAFF.

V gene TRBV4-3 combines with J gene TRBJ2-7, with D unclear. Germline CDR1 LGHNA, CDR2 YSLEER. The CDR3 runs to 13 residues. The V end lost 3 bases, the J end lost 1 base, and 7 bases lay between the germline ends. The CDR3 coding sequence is TGCGCCAGCAGCCACCCAGGATCCTACGAGCAGTACTTC. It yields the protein CASSHPGSYEQYF.

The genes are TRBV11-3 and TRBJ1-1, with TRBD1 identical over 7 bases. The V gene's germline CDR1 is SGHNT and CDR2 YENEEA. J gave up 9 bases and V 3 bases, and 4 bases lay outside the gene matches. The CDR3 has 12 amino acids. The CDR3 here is CASSLVGQKAFF. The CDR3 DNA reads TGTGCCAGCAGCTTGGTGGGACAGAAAGCTTTCTTT. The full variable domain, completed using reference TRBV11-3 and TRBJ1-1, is EAGVVQSPRYKIIEKKQPVAFWCNPISGHNTLYWYLQNLGQGPELLIRYENEEAVDDSQLPKDRFSAERLKGVDSTLKIQPAELGDSAVYLCASSLVGQKAFFGQGTRLTVV.

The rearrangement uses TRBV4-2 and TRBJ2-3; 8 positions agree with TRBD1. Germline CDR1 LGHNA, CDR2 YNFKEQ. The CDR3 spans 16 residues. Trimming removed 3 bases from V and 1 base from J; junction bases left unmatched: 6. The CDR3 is CASSQGETGGTDTQYF. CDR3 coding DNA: TGTGCCAGCAGCCAGGGAGAGACAGGGGGCACAGATACGCAGTATTTT.